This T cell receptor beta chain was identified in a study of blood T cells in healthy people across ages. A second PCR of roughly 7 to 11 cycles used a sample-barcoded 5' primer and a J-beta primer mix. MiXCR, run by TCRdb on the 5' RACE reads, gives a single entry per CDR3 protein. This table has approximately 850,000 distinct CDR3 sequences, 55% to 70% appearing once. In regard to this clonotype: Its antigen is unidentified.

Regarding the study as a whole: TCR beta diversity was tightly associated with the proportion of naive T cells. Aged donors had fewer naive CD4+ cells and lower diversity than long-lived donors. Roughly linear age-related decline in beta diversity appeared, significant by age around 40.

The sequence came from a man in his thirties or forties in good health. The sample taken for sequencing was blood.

For the CDR3, the DNA is TGTGCCAGTCTCCGTTTCGACCGCCGCAATCAGCCCCAGCATTTT. Translation gives CASLRFDRRNQPQHF. V and J are TRBV11-1 and TRBJ1-5, with D uncertain. The germline V and J ends were trimmed by 9 bases and 2 bases, with 17 bases remaining between them. Germline CDR1 reads SGHAT; CDR2 reads FQDESV (reference sequence). The CDR3 is 15 residues long.